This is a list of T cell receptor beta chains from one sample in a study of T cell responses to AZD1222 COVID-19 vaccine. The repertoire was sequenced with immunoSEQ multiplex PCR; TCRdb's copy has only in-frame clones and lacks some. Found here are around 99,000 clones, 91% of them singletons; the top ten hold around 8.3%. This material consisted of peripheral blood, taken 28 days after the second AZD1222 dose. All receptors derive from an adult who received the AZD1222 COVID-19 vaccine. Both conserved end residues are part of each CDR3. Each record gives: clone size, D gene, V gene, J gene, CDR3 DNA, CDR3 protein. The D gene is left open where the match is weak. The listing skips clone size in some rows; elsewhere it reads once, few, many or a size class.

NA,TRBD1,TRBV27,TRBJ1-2,TGTGCCAGCAAAACAGGGGTCTATGGCTACACCTTC,CASKTGVYGYTF
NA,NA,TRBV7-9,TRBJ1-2,TGTGCCAGCAGGGGCAACTATGGCTACACCTTC,CASRGNYGYTF
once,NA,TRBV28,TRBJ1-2,TGTGCCAGCAGTTTAGGTGGTTATGGCTACACCTTC,CASSLGGYGYTF
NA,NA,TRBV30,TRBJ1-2,TGTGCCTGGAGTGAAGGGACCAACTATGGCTACACCTTC,CAWSEGTNYGYTF
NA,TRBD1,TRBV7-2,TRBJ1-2,TGTGCCAGCAGCTTAAACAGGGGGACCTATGGCTACACCTTC,CASSLNRGTYGYTF
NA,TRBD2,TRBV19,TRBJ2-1,TGTGCCAGTATGGAGAGCGGGAGCTCCTACAATGAGCAGTTCTTC,CASMESGSSYNEQFF
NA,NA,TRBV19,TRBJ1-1,TGTGCCAGTAGTCTCCGGGACGGTCCTAAGGCTTTCTTT,CASSLRDGPKAFF
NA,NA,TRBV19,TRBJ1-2,TGTGCCAGTAGTATCTTATCAGGGAACTATGGCTACACCTTC,CASSILSGNYGYTF
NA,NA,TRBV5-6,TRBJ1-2,TGTGCCAGCAGCTTGGGGTTGGGGATAAGAAACTATGGCTACACCTTC,CASSLGLGIRNYGYTF
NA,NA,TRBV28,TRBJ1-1,TGTGCCAGCATAATGAACACTGAAGCTTTCTTT,CASIMNTEAFF
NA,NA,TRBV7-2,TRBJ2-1,TGTGCCAGCAGCCCCGCCTACAATGAGCAGTTCTTC,CASSPAYNEQFF
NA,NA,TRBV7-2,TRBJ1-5,TGTGCCAGCAGCTTAAGCCCCTTCAGGGGCCCAAAGGGCAATCAGCCCCAGCATTTT,CASSLSPFRGPKGNQPQHF
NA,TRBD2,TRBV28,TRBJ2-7,TGTGCCAGCAGTCCAACTAGCGGATCCTACGAGCAGTACTTC,CASSPTSGSYEQYF
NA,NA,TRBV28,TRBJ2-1,TGTGCCAGCACCGCCGGGGGAGGTGATGAGCAGTTCTTC,CASTAGGGDEQFF
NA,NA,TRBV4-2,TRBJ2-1,TGTGCCAGCAGCCAAGACGAGCGGCCTCCCTCGGGCAATGAGCAGTTCTTC,CASSQDERPPSGNEQFF
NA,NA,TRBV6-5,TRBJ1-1,TGTGCCAGCAGTTCCACCTTTTTGACTGAAGCTTTCTTT,CASSSTFLTEAFF
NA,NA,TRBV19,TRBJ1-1,TGTGCCAGTAGTATAGATGCAGGGGCAGGGACTGAAGCTTTCTTT,CASSIDAGAGTEAFF
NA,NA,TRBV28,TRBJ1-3,TGTGCCAGCATCCCTAGCACTGGAAACACCATATATTTT,CASIPSTGNTIYF
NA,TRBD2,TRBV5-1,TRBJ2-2,TGCGCCAGCAGCCCCCTAGCGGGAGACCCCGGGGAGCTGTTTTTT,CASSPLAGDPGELFF
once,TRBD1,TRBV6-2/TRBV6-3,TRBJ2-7,TGTGCCAGCAGCCCGGGACAGGACCGAAAGTTAGAGCAGTACTTC,CASSPGQDRKLEQYF
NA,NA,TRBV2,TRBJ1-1,TGTGCCAGCAGTGGAATGGGCACATCTCCCGCTTTCTTT,CASSGMGTSPAFF
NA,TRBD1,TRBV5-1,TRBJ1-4,TGCGCCAGCAGCCCCGGGGGGACAGGGAATGAAAAACTGTTTTTT,CASSPGGTGNEKLFF
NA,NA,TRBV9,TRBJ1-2,TGTGCCAGCAGCGTGGCAGCCAACTATGGCTACACCTTC,CASSVAANYGYTF